The 18 T cell receptor beta chains in this list originate from one sample, sequenced in a study of CXCR3-negative and CXCR3-positive naive CD8 T cells. Regarding the study as a whole: More hydrophobic TRB CDR3s were found in CXCR3-positive naive cells than in CXCR3-negative naive cells.

Which antigens these TCRs recognize remains unknown. cDNA libraries for TRB were generated by 5' RACE incorporating UMI labels. One entry per CDR3 protein, without DNA, is what TCRdb gives after re-calling the 5' RACE reads. Recorded for this sample: about 94,000 distinct CDR3 sequences. The material sequenced was naive CXCR3+ CD8+ T cells from blood. Subset noted: CD45RO-CCR7+CD27+CD95- naive CD8+ T cells expressing CXCR3 (TNR3+). These TCRs come from a human donor in good health. Some clones in this sample may be carry-over from other donors' samples.

V usage is TRBV6-5 and J usage is TRBJ2-3; as DNA is missing, the TRBD1 call by TCRdb cannot be tested. CDR1 MNHEY and CDR2 SVGAGI come from the germline V gene. The CDR3 is 16 residues long. The CDR3: CASSYSRQVLTDTQYF.

V usage is TRBV20-1 and J usage is TRBJ1-4; TCRdb designates TRBD1, a call that cannot be tested without DNA. The CDR3 sequence is 17 residues long. Germline loops: CDR1 DFQATT, CDR2 SNEGSKA (reference sequence). The CDR3 protein is CSAEPPWRVSTNEKLFF.

The CDR3 reads CASSPGLAGHQETQYF. This chain joins TRBV27 and TRBJ2-5; TCRdb's D call, TRBD2, is unchecked because there is no DNA. The germline V gene encodes CDR1 MNHEY and CDR2 SMNVEV (reference sequence). The CDR3 sequence is 16 residues long.

The rearrangement uses TRBV29-1 and TRBJ2-2; TCRdb names TRBD2, which stays unverified in the absence of DNA. The CDR3 runs 14 residues. Germline V gene lookup returns CDR1 SQVTM and CDR2 ANQGSEA. The CDR3 loop reads CSVEAGGRAGELFF.

This sequence joins TRBV12-3 or TRBV12-4 and TRBJ2-7; TCRdb picks TRBD1, but there is no DNA to check that call. The CDR3 is 13 amino acids. The CDR3: CASSLMGEYEQYF.

The genes are TRBV4-2 and TRBJ2-3; without DNA, the TCRdb call of TRBD1 cannot be checked. The CDR3 sequence is 16 residues long. Germline V gene data show CDR1 as LGHNA and CDR2 as YNFKEQ. CDR3 sequence reads: CASSQEPGADADTQYF.

The chain joins TRBV28 to TRBJ1-1. Germline V gene data show CDR1 as MDHEN and CDR2 as SYDVKM. CDR3 size: 14 residues. The CDR3 reads CASSLSRGPPEAFF.

The chain combines TRBV20-1 with TRBJ2-1. CDR3 size: 14 residues. Germline CDR1 reads DFQATT; CDR2 reads SNEGSKA (reference sequence). The CDR3 loop reads CSASGQPGPNEQFF.

The chain has TRBV4-1 and TRBJ2-2; TCRdb's D call of TRBD2 is untestable without DNA. The CDR3 has 17 residues. In germline, CDR1 is MGHRA, CDR2 YSYEKL. The CDR3 reads CASSQGGGDPNTGELFF.

V gene TRBV5-1 combines with J gene TRBJ2-1. Germline CDR1 reads SGHRS; CDR2 reads YFSETQ. The CDR3 runs 11 residues. The CDR3 spells CASTEGNEQFF.

V is TRBV7-9 and J is TRBJ2-2. The CDR3 runs 13 residues. Looked up from germline, CDR1 is SEHNR and CDR2 is FQNEAQ (reference sequence). CDR3 sequence: CASSFGVAGELFF. The full variable domain, with the rest looked up from reference TRBV7-9 and TRBJ2-2, is DTGVSQNPRHKITKRGQNVTFRCDPISEHNRLYWYRQTLGQGPEFLTYFQNEAQLEKSRLLSDRFSAERPKGSFSTLEIQRTEQGDSAMYLCASSFGVAGELFFGEGSRLTVL.

The CDR3 is CASSQARTGLNEQFF. V and J are TRBV11-1 and TRBJ2-1; the TCRdb call, TRBD1, lacks DNA for checking. The CDR3 length is 15 residues. Germline V gene lookup returns CDR1 SGHAT and CDR2 FQDESV (reference sequence).

V usage is TRBV29-1 and J usage is TRBJ2-1; without DNA, the TCRdb call of TRBD2 cannot be checked. This CDR3 has 14 amino acids. Germline CDR1 and CDR2: SQVTM and ANQGSEA. Here the CDR3 reads CSVELLAGWNEQFF.

The chain joins TRBV29-1 to TRBJ2-7; absent DNA, TCRdb's TRBD1 call cannot be checked. The CDR3 extends over 12 amino acids. Germline-derived CDR1 and CDR2 are SQVTM and ANQGSEA. The CDR3 spells CSVGAGNYEQYF.

J is TRBJ1-5 and V is TRBV6-6; absent DNA, TCRdb's TRBD1 call cannot be checked. The CDR3 spans 12 residues. Germline V gives CDR1 MNHNY, CDR2 SVGAGI (reference sequence). CDR3 sequence reads: CASSGSPQPQHF.

This chain joins TRBV27 and TRBJ1-2. The germline V gene has CDR1 MNHEY and CDR2 SMNVEV (reference sequence). This CDR3 contains 13 residues. This CDR3 reads CASSLAISGGYTF.

The genes are TRBV28 and TRBJ2-7; no DNA is available, so the TRBD2 call from TCRdb remains unchecked. CDR3 length: 16 residues. Germline CDR1 MDHEN, CDR2 SYDVKM. The CDR3 loop reads CASRDPTSGGYYEQYF.

The chain couples TRBV7-9 to TRBJ2-7; absent DNA, TCRdb's TRBD1 call cannot be checked. This CDR3 has 13 residues. The germline CDR1 and CDR2 sequences are SEHNR and FQNEAQ (reference sequence). CDR3 loop: CASSPDTAYEQYF.